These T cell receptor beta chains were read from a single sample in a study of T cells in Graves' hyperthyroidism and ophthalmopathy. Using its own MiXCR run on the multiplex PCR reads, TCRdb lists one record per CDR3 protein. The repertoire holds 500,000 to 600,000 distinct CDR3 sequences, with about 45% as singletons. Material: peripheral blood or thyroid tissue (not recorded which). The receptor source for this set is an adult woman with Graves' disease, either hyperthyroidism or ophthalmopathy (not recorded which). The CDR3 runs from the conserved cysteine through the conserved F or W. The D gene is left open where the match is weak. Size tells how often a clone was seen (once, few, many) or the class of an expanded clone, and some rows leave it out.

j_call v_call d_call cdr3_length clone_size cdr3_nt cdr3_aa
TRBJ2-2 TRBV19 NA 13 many TGTGCCACGCAGATCCCGAACACCGGGGAGCTGTTTTTT CATQIPNTGELFF
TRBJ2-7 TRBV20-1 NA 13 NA TGCAGTGCCTCGAGTAAGGGGACCTACGAGCAGTACTTC CSASSKGTYEQYF
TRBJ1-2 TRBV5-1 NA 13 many TGCGCCAGCAGCCTGCTGGCCGCGTATGGCTACACCTTC CASSLLAAYGYTF
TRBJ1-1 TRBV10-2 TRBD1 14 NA TGCGCCAGCTCCCTCCCTGGACAGGGGGGAAAAGCTTTCTTT CASSLPGQGGKAFF
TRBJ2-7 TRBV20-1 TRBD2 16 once TGCAGTGCTAGAGATCTTGTGGGAGGGCGGACCGGGGAGCAGTACTTC CSARDLVGGRTGEQYF
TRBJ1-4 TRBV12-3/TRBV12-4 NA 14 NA TGTGCCAGCAGCTCGACAGGACTTAATGAAAAACTGTTTTTT CASSSTGLNEKLFF
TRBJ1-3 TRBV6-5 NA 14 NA TGTGCCAGCAGTGTCGGGGCCGTCGAGAACACCATATATTTT CASSVGAVENTIYF
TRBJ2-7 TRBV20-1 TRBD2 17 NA TGCAGTGCTAGAGTACCCGCGGGAGGTTATCATCCCTACGAGCAGTACTTC CSARVPAGGYHPYEQYF
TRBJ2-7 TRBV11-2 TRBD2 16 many TGTGCCAGCAGCTCGGCCCGGGGACTAGATAACTACGAGCAGTACTTC CASSSARGLDNYEQYF
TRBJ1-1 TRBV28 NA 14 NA TGTGCCAGCAGTGATCGACAGGTCGGGACTGAAGCTTTCTTT CASSDRQVGTEAFF
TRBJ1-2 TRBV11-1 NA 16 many TGTGCCAGCAGCTTAGCCGAAACCGGGACTAACTATGGCTACACCTTC CASSLAETGTNYGYTF
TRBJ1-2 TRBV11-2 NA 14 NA TGTGCCAGCAGTGTAGGGTTGGCTAACTATGGCTACACCTTC CASSVGLANYGYTF
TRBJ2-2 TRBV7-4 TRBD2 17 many TGTGCCAGCAGCTGTTTAGCTAGCGGGAGAATAACCGGGGAGCTGTTTTTT CASSCLASGRITGELFF
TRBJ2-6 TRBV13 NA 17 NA TGTGCCAGCAGCCTAGGGGGGGGTTACTCTGGGGCCAACGTCCTGACTTTC CASSLGGGYSGANVLTF
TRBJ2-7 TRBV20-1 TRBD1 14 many TGCAGTGCCAGAGACAGGGCCCGCTCCTACGAGCAGTACTTC CSARDRARSYEQYF
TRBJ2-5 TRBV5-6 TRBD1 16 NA TGTGCCAGCAGCGGTGACAGGGGCACTCCACAAGAGACCCAGTACTTC CASSGDRGTPQETQYF
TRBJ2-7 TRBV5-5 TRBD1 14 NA TGTGCCAGCAGCTTGCGGACAGGCAACTCAGAGCAGTACTTC CASSLRTGNSEQYF
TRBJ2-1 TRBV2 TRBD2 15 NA TGTGCCAGCCTGAAGACTAGCGGGAGAATGTATGAGCAGTTCTTC CASLKTSGRMYEQFF
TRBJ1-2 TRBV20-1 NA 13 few TGCAGTGCTACGGACATTCGTTACTATGGCTACACCTTC CSATDIRYYGYTF
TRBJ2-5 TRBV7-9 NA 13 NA TGTGCCAGCAGCTGGGCAAGCCAAGAGACCCAGTACTTC CASSWASQETQYF
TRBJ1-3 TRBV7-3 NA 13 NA TGTGCCAGCAGCCTCTCACAGGGAAACACCATATATTTT CASSLSQGNTIYF
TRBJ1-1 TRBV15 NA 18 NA TGTGCCACCAGCAGAGGGCTAGCGGGAGGGCCGGGGGAGGGTGAAGCTTTCTTT CATSRGLAGGPGEGEAFF
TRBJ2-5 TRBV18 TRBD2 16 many TGTGCCAGCTCACGCCCTACTAGCGGGAGTGGAGAGACCCAGTACTTC CASSRPTSGSGETQYF
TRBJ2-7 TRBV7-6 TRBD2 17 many TGTGCCAGCAGCCCCGGTCCGACTAGCGGCAACTCCTACGAGCAGTACTTC CASSPGPTSGNSYEQYF
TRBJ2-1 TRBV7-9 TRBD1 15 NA TGTGCCAGCAGCTCCTCCCCCGGGACAGCAAATGAGCAGTTCTTC CASSSSPGTANEQFF
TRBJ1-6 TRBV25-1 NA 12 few TGTGCCAGCAGTGAATCTTTTTCACCCCTCCACTTT CASSESFSPLHF
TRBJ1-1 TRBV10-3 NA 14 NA TGTGCCAGCAGCCACAGGGTCGGGTACACTGAAGCTTTCTTT CASSHRVGYTEAFF
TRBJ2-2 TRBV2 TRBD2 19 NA TGTGCCAGCAGTGAAGGGGAGACTCTAGCGGGGGAAATGACCGGGGAGCTGTTTTTT CASSEGETLAGEMTGELFF